This T cell receptor beta chain stems from a study of neurological immune-mediated disorders. Synthesis of cDNA was carried out by template-switch 5'RACE. The reaction used 10-nucleotide random UMIs. In TCRdb, the 5' RACE reads were re-called with MiXCR into one record per CDR3 protein. The repertoire includes around 40,000 distinct CDR3 sequences, approximately 7.2% of them detected once, and around 5.7% sits in the top ten. This clonotype came up many times. Antigen: not known. Study-wide results and caveats: HTLV-1-associated myelopathy had the most TCR clonal expansion, while multiple sclerosis had the least, a level that fell below healthy controls.

Trimming pared 5 bases from V and 8 bases from J, leaving 15 bases between. The CDR3 is 13 amino acids. Per germline, CDR1 SEHNR and CDR2 FQNEAQ (reference sequence). This clonotype was sampled from a man aged 50-59 years in good health. The rearrangement uses TRBV7-9 and TRBJ1-2; D call uncertain. The specimen sequenced was CD4+ T cells from blood. Here the CDR3 DNA reads TGTGCCAGCAGCCCAGAAGTTGGGAGCGGCTACACCTTC. It is translated as CASSPEVGSGYTF.